This entry concerns a single T cell receptor (beta chain). Its antigen remains unknown. A much more abundant neighbour one base away suggests this may be a read error. Through a sample-barcoded 5' primer and a J-beta primer mix, a second PCR was run for roughly 7 to 12 cycles. A 12-random-nucleotide template-switch adaptor tagged each cDNA molecule. CDR3-containing paired-end reads numbered at least 2.5 million in each sample. TCRdb recomputed calls from the 5' RACE reads with MiXCR, one row per CDR3 protein. The sample holds approximately 600,000 distinct CDR3 sequences; around three fifths are singletons and the top ten take 30% to 40%. The record originates from a study of blood T cells in healthy people across ages. General observations from the study: Donors of long life had a larger count of naive CD4+ cells and greater diversity than aged donors. Diversity estimates from one million T cells were considered underestimates.

The clonotype originates from a man between 60 and 75 years old in good health. The specimen sequenced was blood.

The DNA of the CDR3 is TGTGCCACCCGCAGCTTCCCACCTGAGACAAGCACCACTGAAGCTTTCTTT. This gives the protein CATRSFPPETSTTEAFF. This chain connects TRBV15 to TRBJ1-1; D remains unclear. The CDR3 extends over 17 amino acids. Germline CDR1 reads LNHNV; CDR2 reads YYDKDF (reference sequence).